The 29 T cell receptor beta chains in this list originate from one sample, sequenced in a study of blood T cell repertoires in COVID-19. Clones were sequenced by immunoSEQ multiplex PCR, and TCRdb holds only the in-frame ones, with some missing. The sample shows under 200,000 clones, around four fifths of them seen only once. The sample taken for sequencing was peripheral blood. These TCRs come from a woman in her 70s with COVID-19, enrolled during active disease.

The V call is TRBV6-6, the J call TRBJ2-7, with D possibly being TRBD2 (7 bases). The length of the CDR3 is 15 residues. Germline values: CDR1 MNHNY, CDR2 SVGAGI (reference sequence). The V and J ends lost 7 bases and 2 bases respectively, with 18 bases between them. CDR3 DNA: TGTGCCAGCAACAAGGGGGGGGGCTGGACCTACGAGCAGTACTTC. Translation: CASNKGGGWTYEQYF.

The rearrangement uses TRBV2 and TRBJ1-2; D gene uncertain. Trimming shortened V by 6 bases and J by 0 bases, and 14 bases separated the two germline ends. The CDR3 consists of 15 residues. Germline V gene lookup returns CDR1 SNHLY and CDR2 FYNNEI. CDR3 sequence (DNA): TGTGCCAGCAGAAGCTCCCAGGATCCTAACTATGGCTACACCTTC. Encoded protein: CASRSSQDPNYGYTF.

This chain joins TRBV3-1 (or the pseudogene TRBV3-2) and TRBJ2-1; maybe TRBD2 (6 bases). Germline V gene lookup returns CDR1 LGHDT and CDR2 YNNKEL (reference sequence). CDR3 size: 11 residues. V was cut by 4 bases and J by 12 bases, with 10 bases left in between. CDR3 protein: CASSPGTGQFF. In nucleotides, the CDR3 is TGTGCCAGCAGCCCGGGGACTGGGCAGTTCTTC.

The rearrangement uses TRBV5-1 and TRBJ1-2; 7 bases line up with TRBD1. V shed 2 bases, J shed 4 bases, and the junction held 23 bases outside the gene matches. This CDR3 contains 20 residues. Germline V gene lookup returns CDR1 SGHRS and CDR2 YFSETQ. The CDR3 DNA follows: TGCGCCAGCAGCTTTTCGTTTACCCGGACAGGCGGACCAAAAAGCTATGGCTACACCTTC. Its protein product is CASSFSFTRTGGPKSYGYTF.

This clone came up once. The chain is built from TRBV27 and TRBJ2-7, with TRBD1 identical over 12 bases. This CDR3 is built from 15 residues. CDR1 is MNHEY, CDR2 SMNVEV, per germline (reference sequence). V lost 3 bases and J lost 5; bases outside the gene matches: 5. The CDR3 here is CASSFSGTGGHEQYF. CDR3 nucleotide sequence: TGTGCCAGCAGTTTCTCCGGGACAGGGGGCCACGAGCAGTACTTC.

The chain joins TRBV6-6 to TRBJ2-3; 7 nucleotides line up with TRBD1. The germline gives CDR1 MNHNY, CDR2 SVGAGI (reference sequence). CDR3 size: 14 residues. J was trimmed by 5 bases and V by 4 bases; bases with no gene match: 6. DNA for the CDR3: TGTGCCAGCAGTTCACAGGGGTGGGGAGATACGCAGTATTTT. This encodes CASSSQGWGDTQYF.

The chain joins TRBV5-1 to TRBJ1-1; D gene ambiguous. The germline V and J ends were trimmed by 1 base and 2 bases, with 9 bases remaining between them. Per germline, CDR1 SGHRS and CDR2 YFSETQ. The CDR3 length is 14 residues. The CDR3 sequence: CASSLMGANTEAFF. CDR3 in DNA: TGCGCCAGCAGCTTGATGGGAGCCAACACTGAAGCTTTCTTT.

Only one count was recorded for this clone. The chain uses TRBV6-2 or TRBV6-3 and TRBJ2-6; a possible D gene is TRBD2 (6 bases). The V end was cut by 0 bases, the J end by 2 bases, with 8 bases between. Germline values: CDR1 MNHEY, CDR2 SVGEGT. The length of the CDR3 is 16 residues. CDR3 bases: TGTGCCAGCAGTTACTCGCGGGGAACTGGGGCCAACGTCCTGACTTTC. This encodes CASSYSRGTGANVLTF.

The gene calls are TRBV4-2 and TRBJ1-2, with D possibly TRBD1 on 5 matching bases. The CDR3 sequence is 15 residues long. The V end lost 0 bases, the J end lost 4 bases, and 12 bases lay between the germline ends. Germline V CDR1 and CDR2: LGHNA, YNFKEQ. CDR3 region: CASSQELGGGYGYTF. The CDR3 region has the DNA TGTGCCAGCAGCCAAGAACTGGGGGGAGGCTATGGCTACACCTTC.

This clone was seen once. The chain carries TRBV6-1 and TRBJ2-7; D gene ambiguous. The CDR3 has 12 residues. V was pared by 1 base and J by 4 bases, with 5 bases between. CDR1 is MNHNS and CDR2 is SASEGT in the germline V gene. In DNA, the CDR3 is TGTGCCAGCAGTGAAGACCAGTACGAGCAGTACGTC. Its protein is CASSEDQYEQYV.

The chain employs TRBV3-1 (or the pseudogene TRBV3-2) and TRBJ1-5; 7 nucleotides align to TRBD1. CDR1 is LGHDT, CDR2 YNNKEL, per germline (reference sequence). The CDR3 extends over 15 amino acids. Losses at the gene ends were 6 bases for V and 2 bases for J; bases not matched to a gene: 7. The CDR3: CASSPTGNGNQPQHF. The DNA of the CDR3 is TGTGCCAGCAGTCCGACAGGGAATGGCAATCAGCCCCAGCATTTT.

The chain couples TRBV7-3 to TRBJ2-3; unclear D gene. Looked up from germline, CDR1 is SGHTA and CDR2 is FQGTGA. V was clipped by 2 bases and J by 2 bases, with 11 bases between them. The CDR3 has 15 residues. This CDR3 reads CASSLGTSHTDTQYF. Written as DNA, the CDR3 is TGTGCCAGCAGCTTAGGTACATCCCACACAGATACGCAGTATTTT.

The J gene is TRBJ2-5, the V gene TRBV7-9; D may be TRBD2 (6 bases). Germline V gives CDR1 SEHNR, CDR2 FQNEAQ (reference sequence). The CDR3 extends over 13 amino acids. V gave up 3 bases and J gave up 5 bases, with 10 bases separating them. In DNA form, the CDR3 reads TGTGCCAGCAGCTTTGGAGGGGCGGAGACCCAGTACTTC. Its translation is CASSFGGAETQYF. The variable domain in full, with the rest retrieved from reference TRBV7-9 and TRBJ2-5, is DTGVSQNPRHKITKRGQNVTFRCDPISEHNRLYWYRQTLGQGPEFLTYFQNEAQLEKSRLLSDRFSAERPKGSFSTLEIQRTEQGDSAMYLCASSFGGAETQYFGPGTRLLVL.

The J gene is TRBJ1-2, the V gene TRBV6-5, with D maybe TRBD1 (6 bases). Germline assignment: CDR1 MNHEY and CDR2 SVGAGI. Trimming left V 7 bases short and J 7 bases short, with 16 bases between. This CDR3 has 13 amino acids. The CDR3: CASTPTGLGGYTF. In DNA, the CDR3 is TGTGCCAGCACTCCTACAGGGTTGGGTGGCTACACCTTC.

This rearrangement joins TRBV15 to TRBJ2-2; no clear D gene. V lost 0 bases and J lost 5, with 7 bases in between. The CDR3 totals 14 residues. CDR1 and CDR2 (germline): LNHNV, YYDKDF (reference sequence). As DNA, the CDR3 is TGTGCCACCAGCAGAGATCGGGTAACCGGGGAGCTGTTTTTT. Its protein is CATSRDRVTGELFF.

The chain uses TRBV6-5 and TRBJ1-1; no clear D gene. The CDR3 is 13 residues long. CDR1 MNHEY and CDR2 SVGAGI come from the germline V gene. V dropped 6 bases and J dropped 6 bases, with 14 bases sitting between them. As DNA, the CDR3 is TGTGCCAGCAGCTCCTACATGGGCGCTGAAGCTTTCTTT. Its translation is CASSSYMGAEAFF.

The CDR3 region has the DNA TGTGCCAGCAGCTTTGGTCGCGGGGACAATGAGCAGTTCTTC. It is translated as CASSFGRGDNEQFF. V and J are TRBV11-3 and TRBJ2-1; D possibly corresponds to TRBD2 (6 bases). The V gene's germline CDR1 is SGHNT and CDR2 YENEEA. CDR3 length: 14 residues. Between the trimmed V and J ends, which lost 3 bases and 5 bases, there was a span of 11 bases.

This chain links TRBV2 with TRBJ1-4, with D tentatively TRBD1 (5 bases). CDR3 length: 15 amino acids. The germline gives CDR1 SNHLY, CDR2 FYNNEI. Trimming left V 6 bases short and J 8 bases short, with 19 bases between. The CDR3 coding sequence is TGTGCCAGCAGACGGACAAGGGGCAAGGGGGAAAAACTGTTTTTT. Residues: CASRRTRGKGEKLFF.

The rearrangement uses TRBV18 and TRBJ1-1; D is unclear. There are 11 residues in the CDR3. V was cut by 4 bases and J by 7 bases, with 7 bases left in between. Germline assignment: CDR1 KGHSH and CDR2 LQKENI. The DNA for the CDR3 is TGTGCCAGCTCACTATCCGGTGAAGCTTTCTTT. Translation gives CASSLSGEAFF.

The V call is TRBV19, the J call TRBJ2-5; TRBD2 matches 7 bases. CDR1 and CDR2 (germline): LNHDA, SQIVND (reference sequence). The CDR3 consists of 12 residues. V dropped 8 bases and J dropped 7; count of bases not matched to a gene: 7. The CDR3 DNA reads TGTGCCAGTTCTACGGGGGGAGGGACCCAGTACTTC. It translates to CASSTGGGTQYF. Based on the CDR3 plus reference TRBV19 and TRBJ2-5, the full variable domain is DGGITQSPKYLFRKEGQNVTLSCEQNLNHDAMYWYRQDPGQGLRLIYYSQIVNDFQKGDIAEGYSVSREKKESFPLTVTSAQKNPTAFYLCASSTGGGTQYFGPGTRLLVL.

The chain is built from TRBV29-1 and TRBJ2-2; D is possibly TRBD2 (5 bases). The CDR3 extends over 18 amino acids. CDR1 is SQVTM, CDR2 ANQGSEA, per germline. V gave up 5 bases and J gave up 5 bases, with 27 bases separating them. The CDR3 nucleotides are TGCAGCGTTTCTCCCTACCTCCCGGCGGGTTACAAAACCGGGGAGCTGTTTTTT. Translating gives CSVSPYLPAGYKTGELFF.

This rearrangement joins TRBV28 to TRBJ1-1; a weak D match, TRBD1 (6 bases). Per the germline V gene, CDR1 is MDHEN and CDR2 is SYDVKM. This CDR3 has 13 amino acids. V dropped 6 bases and J dropped 8 bases, with 16 bases sitting between them. CDR3 region: CASSRGQPREAFF. In DNA form, the CDR3 reads TGTGCCAGCAGCCGGGGACAACCCAGAGAAGCTTTCTTT. Full variable domain (outside the CDR3, taken from reference TRBV28 and TRBJ1-1): DVKVTQSSRYLVKRTGEKVFLECVQDMDHENMFWYRQDPGLGLRLIYFSYDVKMKEKGDIPEGYSVSREKKERFSLILESASTNQTSMYLCASSRGQPREAFFGQGTRLTVV.

V gene TRBV20-1 combines with J gene TRBJ1-5; D may be TRBD1 (6 bases). V lost 3 bases and J lost 3, with 18 bases in between. The CDR3 contains 16 residues. Germline-derived CDR1 and CDR2 are DFQATT and SNEGSKA (reference sequence). CDR3 amino acids: CSASYGAGDINQPQHF. The DNA for the CDR3 is TGCAGTGCTAGTTATGGGGCAGGGGATATCAATCAGCCCCAGCATTTT.

The chain couples TRBV14 to TRBJ2-6; the match to TRBD2 covers 7 bases. V dropped 1 base and J dropped 4; count of bases not matched to a gene: 10. Germline V gene lookup returns CDR1 SGHDN and CDR2 FVKESK. The CDR3 runs to 18 residues. CDR3: CASSQGEGRPPGANVLTF. CDR3 nucleotide sequence: TGTGCCAGCAGCCAAGGGGAGGGCAGACCTCCCGGGGCCAACGTCCTGACTTTC.

The CDR3 loop reads CASSPIRGNEQFF. As DNA, the CDR3 is TGTGCCAGCTCACCGATCCGAGGCAATGAGCAGTTCTTC. This chain joins TRBV18 and TRBJ2-1; D uncertain. CDR3 size: 13 residues. Germline V gives CDR1 KGHSH, CDR2 LQKENI. Trimming shortened V by 3 bases and J by 6 bases, and 9 bases separated the two germline ends.

This rearrangement joins TRBV25-1 to TRBJ2-7; possibly TRBD1 for D (6 bases). The CDR3 sequence is 12 residues long. The ends were cut back, 10 bases at V and 3 bases at J, with 13 bases in the middle. Germline lookup yields CDR1 MGHDK and CDR2 SYGVNS. CDR3 amino acids: CATQDSLYEQYF. DNA of the CDR3: TGTGCCACACAGGACAGCCTCTACGAGCAGTACTTC.

CDR3 DNA: TGCGCCAGCAGCCAAGTCGGGCTCGGGGGTGACTATGGCTACACCTTC. Its protein is CASSQVGLGGDYGYTF. V gene TRBV4-1 combines with J gene TRBJ1-2; TRBD1 is a possible D gene (5 bases). The germline V and J ends were trimmed by 1 base and 3 bases, with 15 bases remaining between them. CDR1 is MGHRA and CDR2 is YSYEKL in the germline V gene. CDR3 length equals 16 residues.

The chain combines TRBV2 with TRBJ2-7; tentatively, D is TRBD1 (6 bases). Between the trimmed V and J ends, which lost 4 bases and 2 bases, there was a span of 6 bases. Germline-derived CDR1 and CDR2 are SNHLY and FYNNEI. The CDR3 loop spans 12 amino acids. CDR3 protein: CASSAGAYEQYV. The CDR3 DNA follows: TGTGCCAGCAGTGCAGGGGCCTACGAGCAGTACGTC.

The chain links TRBV28 to TRBJ1-6, with a tentative D call TRBD1 (5 bases). The CDR3 has 14 amino acids. Germline lookup yields CDR1 MDHEN and CDR2 SYDVKM. Deletions cut 5 bases from V and 13 bases from J, with 18 bases between. The CDR3 region is CASSPSRGSVPLHF. The CDR3 DNA reads as TGTGCCAGCAGTCCCTCGCGGGGGTCGGTCCCCCTCCACTTT. Full variable domain (outside the CDR3, taken from reference TRBV28 and TRBJ1-6): DVKVTQSSRYLVKRTGEKVFLECVQDMDHENMFWYRQDPGLGLRLIYFSYDVKMKEKGDIPEGYSVSREKKERFSLILESASTNQTSMYLCASSPSRGSVPLHFGNGTRLTVT.